These 31 T cell receptor beta chains were sequenced from one sample in a study of T cells in Graves' hyperthyroidism and ophthalmopathy. RNA transcripts were the template for amplifying TCR beta CDR3 regions. The study used the HTBI primer set for a first-round RT-PCR of the TCR CDR3. MiXCR was run by TCRdb on the multiplex PCR reads, yielding one entry per CDR3 protein. The table lists under 350,000 distinct CDR3 sequences, about 18% of them singletons. The specimen was blood. These receptors originate from a woman between 45 and 60 years old with Graves' hyperthyroidism.

V is TRBV5-1 and J is TRBJ2-7, with no clear D. The V and J ends lost 5 bases and 7 bases respectively, with 16 bases between them. Germline CDR1 reads SGHRS; CDR2 reads YFSETQ. This CDR3 is built from 13 residues. The CDR3 coding sequence is TGCGCCAGCAGGCAAGATCATATGGGAGAGCAGTACTTC. Translation: CASRQDHMGEQYF.

This clonotype was seen ten or more times. This rearrangement joins TRBV11-2 to TRBJ1-3; D not resolved. Germline CDR1 reads SGHAT; CDR2 reads FQNNGV. This CDR3 spans 15 amino acids. Trimming cost V 1 base and J 4 bases, with 11 bases left between them. The CDR3 loop is CASSLGSAGGNTIYF. The CDR3 nucleotides are TGTGCCAGCAGCTTAGGCTCCGCTGGGGGAAACACCATATATTTT.

This clonotype has at least ten counts. The rearrangement links TRBV2 to TRBJ2-5, with D perhaps given as TRBD1 or TRBD2 (5 bases each). Trimming removed 3 bases at V and 5 bases at J, with 10 bases between. Germline assignment: CDR1 SNHLY and CDR2 FYNNEI. CDR3 size: 13 residues. CDR3 amino acids: CASSEGTGETQYF. CDR3 sequence (DNA): TGTGCCAGCAGTGAGGGGACCGGGGAGACCCAGTACTTC.

This clonotype was picked up many times. This sequence joins TRBV5-1 and TRBJ2-3; 15 nucleotides agree with TRBD2. With 6 bases clipped from V and 4 bases from J, the junction kept 3 bases outside the gene matches. Germline V gene lookup returns CDR1 SGHRS and CDR2 YFSETQ. The CDR3 has 15 residues. The CDR3 DNA follows: TGCGCCAGCACAGGACTAGCGGGAGGGCCAGATACGCAGTATTTT. It yields the protein CASTGLAGGPDTQYF.

CDR3 coding DNA: TGTGCCAGTAGTAGACGGGGGACCTCGAACACTGAAGCTTTCTTT. This translates into CASSRRGTSNTEAFF. The genes are TRBV19 and TRBJ1-1; D might be TRBD1 (5 bases). The length of the CDR3 is 15 residues. Germline lookup yields CDR1 LNHDA and CDR2 SQIVND (reference sequence). V lost 4 bases, J lost 1 base, and 13 bases lay in between. The full variable domain, in which reference TRBV19 and TRBJ1-1 provide the parts outside the CDR3, is DGGITQSPKYLFRKEGQNVTLSCEQNLNHDAMYWYRQDPGQGLRLIYYSQIVNDFQKGDIAEGYSVSREKKESFPLTVTSAQKNPTAFYLCASSRRGTSNTEAFFGQGTRLTVV.

The chain carries TRBV12-3 or TRBV12-4 and TRBJ2-7, with TRBD2 matching over 7 bases. The CDR3 is 13 amino acids. Unmatched junction bases numbered 5, after V lost 6 bases and J lost 3 bases. The CDR3 DNA follows: TGTGCCAGCAGCCCGACTAGCTTCTACGAGCAGTACTTC. Translated, it gives CASSPTSFYEQYF.

The V gene is TRBV2, the J gene TRBJ1-1, with a weak D call TRBD1 (5 bases). V was pared by 8 bases and J by 8 bases, with 12 bases between. This CDR3 is 11 amino acids long. CDR1 SNHLY and CDR2 FYNNEI come from the germline V gene. CDR3 region: CASGSWGEAFF. As DNA, the CDR3 is TGTGCCAGCGGTTCGTGGGGGGAAGCTTTCTTT.

This chain's CDR3 is CASSLAHRFEAFF. Here the CDR3 DNA reads TGTGCCAGCAGCTTAGCCCACAGGTTTGAAGCTTTCTTT. This chain connects TRBV7-9 to TRBJ1-1, with a tentative D call TRBD1 (5 bases). CDR3 length equals 13 residues. Germline CDR1 reads SEHNR; CDR2 reads FQNEAQ (reference sequence). V lost 0 bases, J lost 7 bases, and 9 bases lay in between. Together with reference TRBV7-9 and TRBJ1-1, the CDR3 gives the full variable domain: DTGVSQNPRHKITKRGQNVTFRCDPISEHNRLYWYRQTLGQGPEFLTYFQNEAQLEKSRLLSDRFSAERPKGSFSTLEIQRTEQGDSAMYLCASSLAHRFEAFFGQGTRLTVV.

This clonotype was observed a handful of times. The chain is built from TRBV29-1 and TRBJ1-5; possible D gene TRBD1, 5 bases. V was cut by 5 bases and J by 13 bases, with 27 bases left in between. CDR3 length: 15 amino acids. Germline V CDR1 and CDR2: SQVTM, ANQGSEA. The CDR3 spells CSVLRWGGDNETQHF. The CDR3 nucleotides read TGCAGCGTTTTACGCTGGGGCGGAGACAATGAAACACAGCATTTT.

This clonotype has a handful of counts. The rearrangement links TRBV7-2 to TRBJ2-5; TRBD2 is a possible D gene (5 bases). The CDR3 totals 14 residues. Trimming took off 7 bases at V and 5 bases at J, with 17 bases between the two ends. Germline V gene sequence: CDR1 SGHTA, CDR2 FQGNSA. The CDR3 loop reads CASNLFSTGETQYF. The CDR3 DNA sequence: TGTGCCAGCAACTTGTTCTCGACGGGGGAGACCCAGTACTTC. The full variable domain, its missing parts supplied by reference TRBV7-2 and TRBJ2-5, is GAGVSQSPSNKVTEKGKDVELRCDPISGHTALYWYRQSLGQGLEFLIYFQGNSAPDKSGLPSDRFSAERTGGSVSTLTIQRTQQEDSAVYLCASNLFSTGETQYFGPGTRLLVL.

This clonotype was detected only a few times. The rearrangement links TRBV7-9 to TRBJ1-2; the match to TRBD1 covers 7 bases. CDR3 length: 14 residues. Germline values: CDR1 SEHNR, CDR2 FQNEAQ (reference sequence). With V trimmed by 5 bases and J by 6 bases, 9 bases remained unmatched. CDR3 amino acids: CASSDLDREDGYTF. Written as DNA, the CDR3 is TGTGCCAGCAGCGATCTTGACAGGGAAGATGGCTACACCTTC.

This clonotype was detected ten times or more. V is TRBV27 and J is TRBJ2-7; D possibly corresponds to TRBD1 (6 bases). V shed 5 bases and J shed 2 bases, with 13 bases lying between them. This CDR3 has 14 residues. From germline, CDR1 is MNHEY and CDR2 SMNVEV (reference sequence). The CDR3 here is CASSASWTAYEQYF. The CDR3, as DNA: TGTGCCAGCAGTGCTAGTTGGACAGCCTACGAGCAGTACTTC.

To note about this clonotype: One end of the junction varies from germline; a read error may be responsible. The gene calls are TRBV11-2 and TRBJ2-1, with TRBD2 as a possible D gene (5 bases). This CDR3 is built from 12 residues. Germline V gene sequence: CDR1 SGHAT, CDR2 FQNNGV. The CDR3 DNA reads TGTGCCGGCAGCTTAGTCGGGGATGAGCAGTTCTTC. Translating gives CAGSLVGDEQFF. Filled out from reference TRBV11-2 and TRBJ2-1, the complete variable domain reads EAGVAQSPRYKIIEKRQSVAFWCNPISGHATLYWYQQILGQGPKLLIQFQNNGVVDDSQLPKDRFSAERLKGVDSTLKIQPAKLEDSAVYLCAGSLVGDEQFFGPGTRLTVL.

This rearrangement joins TRBV7-9 to TRBJ1-4; D perhaps matches TRBD1 (5 bases). Trimming stripped 5 bases from V and 3 bases from J, with 13 bases between. From germline, CDR1 is SEHNR and CDR2 FQNEAQ (reference sequence). This CDR3 has 15 amino acids. The CDR3: CASSLSQGPNEKLFF. CDR3 DNA: TGTGCCAGCAGCCTCTCCCAGGGACCTAATGAAAAACTGTTTTTT. The full variable domain, with the rest looked up from reference TRBV7-9 and TRBJ1-4, is DTGVSQNPRHKITKRGQNVTFRCDPISEHNRLYWYRQTLGQGPEFLTYFQNEAQLEKSRLLSDRFSAERPKGSFSTLEIQRTEQGDSAMYLCASSLSQGPNEKLFFGSGTQLSVL.

In its sample, this clonotype was seen many times. This rearrangement joins TRBV5-1 to TRBJ2-1, with a tentative D call TRBD2 (5 bases). The germline V gene encodes CDR1 SGHRS and CDR2 YFSETQ. The ends were cut back, 7 bases at V and 8 bases at J, with 25 bases in the middle. This CDR3 region has 16 residues. CDR3 nucleotide sequence: TGCGCCAGCGGCGAAACACCAAACCCTAGCTCGCATGAGCAGTTCTTC. Protein product: CASGETPNPSSHEQFF.

This clonotype was picked up many times. The chain employs TRBV2 and TRBJ2-1; 13 bases map to TRBD2. The length of the CDR3 is 15 residues. Trimming at V came to 6 bases and at J to 14 bases, leaving 13 bases not matched to a gene. Germline values: CDR1 SNHLY, CDR2 FYNNEI. The CDR3 DNA sequence: TGTGCCAGCAGGACCCGAAACGCCGGACTAGCGGGGGAGTTCTTC. It translates to CASRTRNAGLAGEFF.

This clonotype was picked up a small number of times. For the CDR3, the DNA is TGTGCCAGCAGCTTAGGGCGGGGGGGCTCCTACAATGAGCAGTTCTTC. This gives the protein CASSLGRGGSYNEQFF. This rearrangement joins TRBV11-3 to TRBJ2-1; TRBD2 agrees at 9 bases. The J segment lost 0 bases and the V segment lost 1 base, leaving 1 base of the junction unmatched. The CDR3 is made up of 16 amino acids. Germline loops: CDR1 SGHNT, CDR2 YENEEA. Full variable domain (outside the CDR3, taken from reference TRBV11-3 and TRBJ2-1): EAGVVQSPRYKIIEKKQPVAFWCNPISGHNTLYWYLQNLGQGPELLIRYENEEAVDDSQLPKDRFSAERLKGVDSTLKIQPAELGDSAVYLCASSLGRGGSYNEQFFGPGTRLTVL.

The V and J genes are TRBV6-1 and TRBJ2-5; no clear D gene. Trimming removed 6 bases from V and 2 bases from J, with 10 bases in between. CDR3 length: 13 amino acids. Germline CDR1 reads MNHNS; CDR2 reads SASEGT. The CDR3 DNA reads TGTGCCAGCAGGATAAGGTTACAAGAGACCCAGTACTTC. Amino acids: CASRIRLQETQYF.

This rearrangement joins TRBV11-1 to TRBJ2-7; perhaps D is TRBD1 or TRBD2 (5 bases each). The ends were cut back, 7 bases at V and 0 bases at J, with 16 bases in the middle. The CDR3 is 15 residues long. Germline values: CDR1 SGHAT, CDR2 FQDESV (reference sequence). For the CDR3, the DNA is TGTGCCAGCACCCAGGGCGCTACTAGCTCCTACGAGCAGTACTTC. Translated: CASTQGATSSYEQYF.

The sample holds a few counts of this clonotype. V usage is TRBV6-5 and J usage is TRBJ2-3; no clear D gene. With 2 bases removed from V and 2 bases from J, the gap between germline ends came to 8 bases. Germline V CDR1 and CDR2: MNHEY, SVGAGI. CDR3 size: 14 residues. The CDR3 reads CASSYLPATDTQYF. Written as DNA, the CDR3 is TGTGCCAGCAGTTACCTGCCAGCCACAGATACGCAGTATTTT.

This clonotype was detected only a few times. The chain links TRBV7-9 to TRBJ1-6; no clear D. Trimming pared 4 bases from V and 2 bases from J, leaving 12 bases between. The CDR3 extends over 16 amino acids. CDR1 is SEHNR, CDR2 FQNEAQ, per germline (reference sequence). The CDR3 DNA sequence: TGTGCCAGCAGCTCTCCCATGATGGCCTATAATTCACCCCTCCACTTT. The encoded protein is CASSSPMMAYNSPLHF.

Written as DNA, the CDR3 is TGTGCCAGCAGTGGGGACAGGGCAGGTTCACCCCTCCACTTT. Translated: CASSGDRAGSPLHF. The V gene is TRBV6-1, the J gene TRBJ1-6; 9 nucleotides match TRBD1. With V trimmed by 4 bases and J by 9 bases, 4 bases remained unmatched. The CDR3 runs 14 residues. Germline V gives CDR1 MNHNS, CDR2 SASEGT.

This clonotype was found a few times. The V call is TRBV5-1, the J call TRBJ1-2, with 9 bases lining up with TRBD1. CDR3 length equals 14 residues. The germline CDR1 and CDR2 sequences are SGHRS and YFSETQ. Unmatched junction bases numbered 6, after V lost 4 bases and J lost 5 bases. The CDR3 DNA sequence: TGCGCCAGCAGCACGGACAGGGGTCGGTATGGCTACACCTTC. Translation: CASSTDRGRYGYTF.

This clonotype has ten or more counts. The J gene is TRBJ2-7, the V gene TRBV28; no definite D call. Germline assignment: CDR1 MDHEN and CDR2 SYDVKM. V was pared by 1 base and J by 7 bases, with 26 bases between. This CDR3 is 18 amino acids long. In nucleotides, the CDR3 is TGTGCCAGCAGTTTATTTACGGCGGCTAGTACTAAGGTGGGAGAGCAGTACTTC. It translates to CASSLFTAASTKVGEQYF.

Comments on this clonotype: A much larger clone lies a single base off, so this may be a read error. Given the absence of the conserved phenylalanine or tryptophan at the CDR3 end, a read error is likely. The V and J genes are TRBV30 and TRBJ1-1; D gene uncertain. Trimming took off 0 bases at V and 3 bases at J, with 11 bases between the two ends. This CDR3 has 14 residues. CDR1 is GTSNPN, CDR2 SVGIG, per germline (reference sequence). CDR3 sequence reads: CAWSVMGKDTEAFL. The CDR3 DNA is TGTGCCTGGAGTGTAATGGGGAAGGACACTGAAGCTTTCCTT.

The CDR3 sequence: CASSQSHGVGGTMNTEAFF. In nucleotides, the CDR3 is TGTGCCAGCAGCCAAAGTCACGGGGTGGGGGGCACTATGAACACTGAAGCTTTCTTT. The chain carries TRBV3-1 and TRBJ1-1; D possibly corresponds to TRBD1 (6 bases). CDR3 size: 19 residues. V was cut by 2 bases and J by 0 bases, with 22 bases left in between. CDR1 is LGHDT and CDR2 is YNNKEL in the germline V gene (reference sequence).

V usage is TRBV4-2 and J usage is TRBJ2-5; TRBD1 is a possible D gene (5 bases). Deletions cut 1 base from V and 5 bases from J, with 11 bases between. The CDR3 spans 14 residues. Germline-derived CDR1 and CDR2 are LGHNA and YNFKEQ. Written as DNA, the CDR3 is TGTGCCAGCAGCCAAGTGGCCAGGGATGAGACCCAGTACTTC. This translates into CASSQVARDETQYF.

This rearrangement joins TRBV29-1 to TRBJ2-5, with TRBD2 matching 8 bases. Trimming removed 6 bases from V and 4 bases from J; junction bases left unmatched: 7. This CDR3 spans 13 amino acids. Germline loops: CDR1 SQVTM, CDR2 ANQGSEA. The CDR3 DNA reads as TGCAGCGTGAGGGGACTAGTGGGAGAGACCCAGTACTTC. Translating gives CSVRGLVGETQYF.

This clonotype was found many times. V gene TRBV2 combines with J gene TRBJ1-5; D uncertain. The germline CDR1 and CDR2 sequences are SNHLY and FYNNEI. The CDR3 spans 18 residues. V was clipped by 0 bases and J by 3 bases, with 18 bases between them. The CDR3 here is CASSEALQFFSSNQPQHF. DNA for the CDR3: TGTGCCAGCAGTGAAGCGCTTCAGTTCTTTTCCTCCAATCAGCCCCAGCATTTT.

Many counts were recorded for this clonotype. The rearrangement joins TRBV12-3 or TRBV12-4 to TRBJ2-5, with 9 bases lining up with TRBD1. V was pared by 2 bases and J by 4 bases, with 2 bases of the junction left unmatched. The CDR3 has 14 amino acids. For the CDR3, the DNA is TGTGCCAGCAGTTTACCGGGACAGGGAGAGACCCAGTACTTC. Its translation is CASSLPGQGETQYF.

Points on this clonotype: At one end the junction does not follow the germline gene, possibly because of a read error. The gene calls are TRBV7-9 and TRBJ1-6, with D perhaps matching TRBD1 (5 bases). CDR1 SEHNR and CDR2 FQNEAQ come from the germline V gene (reference sequence). The CDR3 totals 15 residues. CDR3 loop: CASSKGATVNSPLHF. CDR3 DNA: TGTGCCAGCAGTAAAGGGGCTACTGTAAATTCACCCCTCCATTTT.